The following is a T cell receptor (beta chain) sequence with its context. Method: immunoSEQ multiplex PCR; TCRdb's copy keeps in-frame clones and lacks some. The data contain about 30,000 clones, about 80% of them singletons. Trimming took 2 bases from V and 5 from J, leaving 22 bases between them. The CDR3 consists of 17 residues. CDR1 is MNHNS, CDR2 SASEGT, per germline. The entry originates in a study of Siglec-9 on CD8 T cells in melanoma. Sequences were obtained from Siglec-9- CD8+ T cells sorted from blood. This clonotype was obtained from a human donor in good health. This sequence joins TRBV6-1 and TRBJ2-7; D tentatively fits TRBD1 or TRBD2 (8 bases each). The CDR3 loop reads CASSESLAGQASDEQYV. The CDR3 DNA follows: TGTGCCAGCAGTGAAAGTTTAGCGGGACAGGCTTCAGACGAGCAGTACGTC.